This note documents a single T cell receptor beta chain sequence. This sample was taken from a study of T-cell memory formation after mild COVID-19. TCRdb re-derived calls from the 5' RACE reads in MiXCR, one entry per CDR3 protein. The profile shows almost 250,000 distinct CDR3 sequences, 15% of them singletons. The germline V gene has CDR1 SNHLY and CDR2 FYNNEI. Trimming stripped 3 bases from V and 5 bases from J, with 8 bases between. This CDR3 is built from 13 residues. The chain employs TRBV2 and TRBJ1-5; the D is unclear. The TCR was taken from an adult woman who had mild COVID-19 (a few samples of this study predate the infection). Cell type and time point are not known. The sample comprised PBMCs or a T cell subset sorted from them (not recorded which). CDR3 nucleotide sequence: TGTGCCAGCAGTGACCGACGCTATCAGCCCCAGCATTTT. It yields the protein CASSDRRYQPQHF.